The rows below give T cell receptor beta chains drawn from one sample of a study of PD-L1 blockade in urothelial cancer. This table comes from immunoSEQ multiplex PCR, and its TCRdb copy is limited to in-frame clones, with some not included. The sample lists 30,000 to 40,000 clones, over 75% occurring once. The source was PBMCs, collected around atezolizumab (anti-PD-L1) treatment. These receptors all come from a man in his 70s with urothelial cancer. The CDR3 runs from the conserved cysteine through the conserved F or W.

v_call,cdr3_aa
TRBV7-3,CVSSLLAGAPYNEQFF
TRBV6-1,CASRGPNYEQYF
TRBV21-1,CASNIKGTGRTAEAFF
TRBV19,CASSIAYSGRFYEQYF
TRBV10-3,CAISESMGGNVYEQYF
TRBV6-5,CASRYSGTSGNNEQFF
TRBV5-1,CASSVEGPTGGYTF
TRBV7-2,CASSVSGGAATDTQYF
TRBV5-1,CASSLTGIEQYF
TRBV6-1,CASSDQGSTEAFF
TRBV7-7,CASSLRRDTGELFF
TRBV9,CASSVTSGIRTGELFF
TRBV6-1,CASTAKTAYQPQHF
TRBV5-4,CASSSAHRDTDQPQHF
TRBV5-1,CASSWGVTVLDEKLFF
TRBV5-6,CASSLGQGMGGYTF
TRBV20-1,CSASKGNGYTF
TRBV30,CAWNQDRLNEKLFF
TRBV19,CASSIDGGGAYNEQFF
TRBV18,CASSPRDSDTGYTF
TRBV28,CASSLRAHRDRGRDGYTF
TRBV27,CASSLGLGTRGEQYF
TRBV7-2,CATAKQGFDEQFF
TRBV29-1,CSVGDTEAFF
TRBV6-6,CASSPLTPSSYNEQFF
TRBV19,CASSKDSGNQPQHF
TRBV5-1,CASATSHSYNEQFF
TRBV5-6,CASSPGRYEQYF
TRBV7-8,CASSLGGTVTGELFF
TRBV28,CATRQGGNQPQHF
TRBV25-1,CASSEGTGKTFF
TRBV5-5,CASSGRMTGTELFDTEAFF
TRBV28,CASTLETGGLYNEQFF
TRBV19,CASSIDSSNQPQHF
TRBV5-4,CASSSGTWGQETQYF
TRBV5-1,CASSADPGTGSNEQFF
TRBV6-6,CASSYPGRENTEAFF
TRBV14,CASSQDGNRGETQYF
TRBV11-2,CASSFRTKNEQFF
TRBV5-1,CASSLQGTSNTEAFF
TRBV15,CATSSGRTGVPQYF
TRBV2,CASIRDRGRAGANVLTF
TRBV7-2,CASSSSRVGGEKLFF
TRBV5-1,CASRQGTGPGETQYF
TRBV10-2,CASSVKRATDTQYF
TRBV18,CASSFGEIEAFF
TRBV4-2,CASSQGDNSYEQYF
TRBV4-3,CASSPGIPDSNQPQHF
TRBV7-2,CASSLNPNYGYTF
TRBV10-3,CAISGDSYGYTF
TRBV7-8,CASSPIGGGTEAFF